The 10 T cell receptor beta chains listed next were all sequenced from one sample in a study of T cells after yellow fever vaccination. TCRdb processed the 5' RACE reads anew with MiXCR; each CDR3 protein has one entry. The data contain a few hundred thousand distinct CDR3 sequences, 4.1% of them singletons. Sample: PBMCs, taken 5 days after the yellow fever booster vaccination. These receptors all stem from a man between 18 and 35 years old who received the YFV17D yellow fever vaccine.

V is TRBV12-3 or TRBV12-4 and J is TRBJ2-3, with D possibly called TRBD1 or TRBD2 (5 bases each). The V end was cut by 6 bases, the J end by 5 bases, with 21 bases between. CDR3 length: 16 amino acids. In DNA form, the CDR3 reads TGTGCCAGCAGCACCATTCGCAGCGGTGGGGGAGATACGCAGTATTTT. It is translated as CASSTIRSGGGDTQYF.

The chain recombines TRBV12-3 or TRBV12-4 with TRBJ1-4, with TRBD1 matching over 8 bases. With V trimmed by 5 bases and J by 2 bases, 7 bases remained unmatched. This CDR3 is built from 16 residues. The CDR3: CASSRQGRGTNEKLFF. The CDR3 DNA reads TGTGCCAGCAGTCGACAGGGGAGGGGTACTAATGAAAAACTGTTTTTT.

This clonotype was seen a few times. V and J are TRBV5-1 and TRBJ2-5; 7 bases are a match to TRBD1. V lost 7 bases to trimming and J lost 4 bases; unmatched junction nucleotides: 13. The CDR3 is made up of 15 amino acids. Per the germline V gene, CDR1 is SGHRS and CDR2 is YFSETQ. This CDR3 is CASSAGDSVGETQYF. The DNA of the CDR3 is TGCGCCAGCTCCGCCGGGGACAGCGTAGGAGAGACCCAGTACTTC.

This clonotype was recorded a few times. The CDR3 protein is CSVPYDESGYTF. CDR3 coding DNA: TGCAGCGTTCCATACGACGAAAGCGGCTACACCTTC. The chain recombines TRBV29-1 with TRBJ1-2; no clear D. The CDR3 is made up of 12 amino acids. V was trimmed by 5 bases and J by 8 bases, leaving 15 bases between them. Germline CDR1 SQVTM, CDR2 ANQGSEA.

Ten or more counts support this clonotype. The chain couples TRBV5-1 to TRBJ1-1; 7 positions agree with TRBD1. Germline V gives CDR1 SGHRS, CDR2 YFSETQ. With 4 bases clipped from V and 2 bases from J, the junction kept 5 bases outside the gene matches. This CDR3 spans 14 amino acids. The CDR3 nucleotides are TGCGCCAGCAGCCCCGGGACAGAAAACACTGAAGCTTTCTTT. This gives the protein CASSPGTENTEAFF.

In this sample, this clonotype turned up a few times. This chain uses TRBV7-3 with TRBJ1-2; the D is unclear. The germline gives CDR1 SGHTA, CDR2 FQGTGA. V lost 5 bases and J 2 bases, leaving 15 bases between the germline ends. The CDR3 sequence is 15 residues long. The CDR3 is CASSPGLGINYGYTF. The CDR3 DNA follows: TGTGCCAGCAGCCCCGGTCTCGGGATAAACTATGGCTACACCTTC.

This clonotype was counted ten times or more. The chain recombines TRBV4-2 with TRBJ2-4; unclear D gene. The CDR3 has 18 residues. Trimming removed 0 bases at V and 0 bases at J, with 15 bases between. The V gene's germline CDR1 is LGHNA and CDR2 YNFKEQ. The CDR3 DNA is TGTGCCAGCAGCCAAGAGGGGTATCAGACCCTAGCCAAAAACATTCAGTACTTC. Protein: CASSQEGYQTLAKNIQYF.

This clonotype was seen many times. The rearrangement joins TRBV28 to TRBJ1-1, with 11 bases fitting TRBD1. Trimming at V came to 8 bases and at J to 5 bases, leaving 16 bases not matched to a gene. The CDR3 consists of 17 residues. Germline V gene lookup returns CDR1 MDHEN and CDR2 SYDVKM. The CDR3 nucleotides are TGTGCCAGCCGAGTTACCGGGACAGGGGGACTTTCAACTGAAGCTTTCTTT. Translated: CASRVTGTGGLSTEAFF. The full variable domain, with the rest looked up from reference TRBV28 and TRBJ1-1, is DVKVTQSSRYLVKRTGEKVFLECVQDMDHENMFWYRQDPGLGLRLIYFSYDVKMKEKGDIPEGYSVSREKKERFSLILESASTNQTSMYLCASRVTGTGGLSTEAFFGQGTRLTVV.

This clonotype was observed a handful of times. V and J are TRBV24-1 and TRBJ1-1; a possible D gene is TRBD1 (5 bases). Germline-derived CDR1 and CDR2 are KGHDR and SFDVKD. V lost 3 bases and J lost 5, with 15 bases in between. The length of the CDR3 is 15 residues. CDR3: CATSDTKSGTTEAFF. The CDR3 DNA follows: TGTGCCACCAGTGATACAAAATCCGGGACGACTGAAGCTTTCTTT.

The table lists this clonotype with a few counts. The V and J genes are TRBV20-1 and TRBJ2-3; 7 positions match TRBD2. The germline CDR1 and CDR2 sequences are DFQATT and SNEGSKA (reference sequence). With V trimmed by 6 bases and J by 2 bases, 8 bases remained unmatched. The CDR3 length is 14 residues. The CDR3 nucleotides are TGCAGTGCCAGGCTGGGGGGGTTCACAGATACGCAGTATTTT. This sequence encodes CSARLGGFTDTQYF.